This T cell receptor (beta chain) is from a study of cytomegalovirus exposure and HLA in healthy donors (dated 2017 in TCRdb). Looking at the study overall: An earlier analysis of approximately 640 of the donors reported approximately 290 Gb of sequence data and approximately 110 million unique TCR beta sequences from about 180 million T cells. A separate validation cohort of some 130 different subjects was used in addition to the 666-subject first cohort. The study profiled the T cell repertoires of 500 to 800 subjects by immunosequencing and related them to cytomegalovirus serostatus. Donor age, sex, ethnicity and CMV serostatus were collected together with the repertoire data. HLA typing included class I and class II loci at four-digit resolution. A later analysis re-analyzed previously published TCR beta repertoires from about 730 donors and added high-resolution HLA genotyping to study TCR occurrence patterns. Typing coverage differed by locus: A, B, C, DRB1 and DQB1 were typed in roughly 629-640 donors, DQA1 in approximately 520, DPA1 in some 570, and DPB1 in just under 480. Because of strong linkage in the cohort, four to six DR-DQ haplotypes were treated as single units for association and clustering. The study was designed to test whether signatures of past pathogen exposure could be identified by cataloging public T cell receptors. Of the roughly 400 genotyped donors, roughly 85% fell in the genetic ancestry cluster associated with self-reported Caucasian donors. The later analysis used no new phenotypic data to find candidate immune exposures, relying instead on TCR beta sequences and their occurrence across donors. About 280 gigabases of sequencing data and 80 million or so unique TCR sequences were included in an early release covering roughly 700 HLA-typed donors. In an earlier analysis of roughly 600 of the donors, high-throughput TCR beta sequencing was used to judge whether each TCR beta V gene segment behaved as functional or pseudogenic. Across some 400 genotyped donors of the cohort, an average of roughly 250,000 unique TCR beta nucleotide sequences per donor were sequenced, and roughly 17% of those sequences were non-productive. Every discovery cohort repertoire had been produced on one sequencing platform. Genome-wide SNP genotypes for about three fifths of the roughly 670 donors were used in a later genetic analysis, which treated that subset as a discovery cohort. To predict cytomegalovirus infection status, the study combined high-throughput TCR immunosequencing, statistical association of individual TCRs with disease status, and machine learning.

Deletion took 4 bases off V and 11 bases off J, with a span of 17 bases between the germline ends. Via the germline V gene, CDR1 is MNHNS and CDR2 SASEGT. The CDR3 contains 13 residues, cysteine and phenylalanine counted. Only the CDR3 DNA is retained, 39 bases long and in frame from the first base. The cohort was made up of approximately 670 healthy bone marrow donors. At the time of sampling, all cohort members were nominally healthy, though unrecorded immune exposures were likely present. The donor tested CMV seropositive and was one of the 289 seropositive cohort members. A peripheral blood sample was provided by each donor, and peripheral blood mononuclear cells were used for TCR beta sequencing. Genomic DNA extraction from the blood cell samples was performed with the Qiagen DNeasy Blood Extraction Kit. With regard to this clone: Its recognized antigen is unknown. No qualities accompany the bases; no much larger clone lies one base away.

The library was prepared using the immunoSEQ multiplex PCR assay. A mixture of 60 forward primers for TCR Vbeta segments and 13 reverse primers for TCR Jbeta segments was used in the multiplex PCR. Amplification of the CDR3 region of rearranged TCR beta genes was performed with a multiplex PCR assay on genomic DNA. Amplified TCR beta libraries were sequenced as 87-base-pair reads on the Illumina HiSeq System. Per the authors' processing: A later analysis tallied 75 million to 95 million unique TCR beta chains across the 666 repertoires, and around 10 million of those chains were shared by two or more donors. Raw reads were error-corrected and collapsed into unique sequences with a nearest-neighbor algorithm that merged closely related sequences to remove PCR and sequencing errors. CDR3 sequences were aligned to IMGT reference sequences to assign V, D and J gene segments. For a sequence to be retained, a match of at least six nucleotides was required to both a V gene segment and a J gene segment. A rearrangement counted as productive if the CDR3 had no stop codons and remained in frame with V and J, and every other rearrangement counted as non-productive. Following IMGT convention, CDR3 was defined as the stretch from the second conserved V-encoded cysteine up to the conserved J-encoded phenylalanine. Sequences without an unambiguous match to a single V gene segment were excluded from the earlier analysis of 587 of the donors. In an earlier analysis of several hundred of the donors, V segments were called functional above 56.7% productive rearrangements and were called segregating when the between-donor standard deviation exceeded 5%. A statistical classification framework was built for diagnosing cytomegalovirus status from the catalog of TCR beta chain sequences. V and J gene assignment, in a later analysis, came from comparing TCR nucleotide sequences with IMGT/GENE-DB human TR gene sequences. In a later analysis, CDR3 sequences and most-parsimonious VDJ recombination scenarios were assigned using the TCRdist pipeline. In a later analysis, each TCR beta chain was defined by its CDR3 amino acid sequence together with its V-gene family, and reads lacking a unique V-gene family were excluded. To address suspected cross-contamination and a sequencing artifact, a later analysis removed roughly 640 highly shared, low-generation-probability nucleotide sequences. For each public chain, a later analysis derived a clonal expansion index from normalized ranks of inferred template counts within each repertoire. In a later analysis, generation probabilities were computed with a VDJ recombination model fitted to out-of-frame rearrangements, and the resulting probabilities were checked against IGoR. Hypergeometric tests were used in a later analysis to score TCR-TCR, TCR-HLA and TCR-CMV co-occurrence, with a repertoire-size bias correction applied to the TCR pairs. To estimate false discovery rates, a later analysis permuted the HLA or CMV assignments 20 times. In a later analysis, co-occurring TCRs were grouped using DBSCAN, and TCRdist sequence similarity was added for clustering within HLA-allele-positive subsets. Repertoires with fewer than 30,000 or more than 120,000 public chains, plus five repertoires with anomalous nucleotide sharing, were excluded from co-occurrence clustering. The immuneACCESS repertoire file appears here via TCRdb, limited to in-frame rearrangements. These files lack a portion of the clones; in checked studies, under half of the deficit traces to unresolved V genes, and the cause of the others is not known. The D gene and trimming were derived from the DNA, and the V and J assignments and clone size from that table. The sample has about 140,000 clones on record, roughly 9.6% of them singletons. The ten most abundant clones make up roughly 7% of the sample.

Study-wide conclusions, independent of this receptor: In a later analysis, HLA-associated TCR beta chains were found to be more clonally expanded and to have lower generation probabilities than equally common non-associated chains. In the study, about 150 TCR beta chains were listed as associated with cytomegalovirus. Because some donors lacked HLA typing at each locus, the association tests relied only on the typed subset. In an earlier analysis of under 600 of the donors, most TCR beta V segments were observed in productive rearrangements about 87% or about 30% of the time, broadly matching IMGT annotations. Immune exposure information for the cohort was limited to CMV serostatus. Because counts were too low, roughly 17 rarely observed V segments, including chromosome 9 orphons, were left out of the earlier analysis of 587 of the donors. In a later genetic analysis, fewer N-insertions in productive TCRs were reported among donors in an Asian-associated ancestry cluster than the roughly 700-donor mean. In this cohort, only TCR beta chains were sequenced, and detectable features were limited by the absence of alpha or paired-chain data. A group of highly shared sequence variants was considered likely to be a technical artifact of the sequencing pipeline. The classifier was reported to diagnose cytomegalovirus status with high specificity and sensitivity in both the original cohort and the validation cohort. In a later analysis, about 16,000 TCR beta sequences were associated with specific HLA alleles at a false discovery rate of 0.05. Some IMGT-functional V segments, including TRBV6-2 and TRBV6-3, could not be told apart with the 87-base-pair reads, so those segments were excluded. A few of the identified cytomegalovirus-associated TCR beta chains were confirmed in vitro to be specific for cytomegalovirus antigens. According to a later analysis, most CMV-associated TCR beta chains appeared to be HLA-restricted, and the HLA associations seemed to be driven largely by CMV exposure. When HLA alleles, especially DR and DQ, strongly co-occurred, TCR associations were difficult to assign to individual alleles. Sequencing depth was assumed to be roughly uniform across donors in the presence/absence analyses, though that assumption may not hold. In a later analysis, the rate of TCR association differed among HLA loci, with DRB1 alleles having the most associated TCRs and HLA-C alleles having the fewest. An association between a missense DCLRE1C variant and V-gene and J-gene trimming of TCR beta chains was found in a later genetic analysis and replicated in an independent cohort. A further reported finding was that TCR beta sequences accurately predicted the HLA-A and HLA-B alleles for most subjects in the first cohort. Most TCR sequences were observed very rarely across donors, whereas some public TCRs were present in many individuals. In a later analysis, several top co-occurrence clusters were reported to appear linked to parvovirus B19, influenza, CMV and Epstein-Barr virus. The authors suggested that the approach could potentially be generalized to other disease states and immunological phenotypes. Correlated functional status among segregating V segments might reflect linkage disequilibrium, but an unknown experimental factor could not be ruled out.

In this chain, TRBV6-1 is recombined with TRBJ2-5; TRBD2 might be the D gene, on 5 matching bases. The sample comprised PBMCs. The TCR comes from a woman aged 40-49 years in good health and CMV-seropositive. The CDR3 region reads CASSVRDLREQYF. The nucleotides are TGTGCCAGCAGTGTAAGGGATTTGAGGGAGCAGTACTTC.